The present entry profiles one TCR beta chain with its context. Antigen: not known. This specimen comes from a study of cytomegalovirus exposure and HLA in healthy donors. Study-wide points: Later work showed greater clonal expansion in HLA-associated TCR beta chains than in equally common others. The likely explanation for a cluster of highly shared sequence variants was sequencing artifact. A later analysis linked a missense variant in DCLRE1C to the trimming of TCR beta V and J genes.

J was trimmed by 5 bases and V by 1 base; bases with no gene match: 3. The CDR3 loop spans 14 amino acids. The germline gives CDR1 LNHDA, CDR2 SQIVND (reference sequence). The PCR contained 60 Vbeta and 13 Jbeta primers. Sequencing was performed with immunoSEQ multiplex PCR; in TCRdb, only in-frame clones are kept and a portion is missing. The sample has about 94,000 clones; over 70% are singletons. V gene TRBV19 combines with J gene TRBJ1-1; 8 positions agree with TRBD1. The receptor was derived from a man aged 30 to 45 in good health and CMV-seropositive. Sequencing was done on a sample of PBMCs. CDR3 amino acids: CASSIGQGRTEAFF. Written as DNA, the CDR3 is TGTGCCAGTAGTATAGGACAGGGGAGAACTGAAGCTTTCTTT.